This passage covers 10 T cell receptor beta chains from one sample sequenced in a study of blood T cell repertoires in COVID-19 (dated by TCRdb to about 2020). Library creation used the immunoSEQ multiplex PCR assay. TCRdb holds this immuneACCESS table with in-frame rearrangements only. Some clones are missing; in checked studies, unresolved V genes explain under half, and the rest has no known cause. The sample includes over 100,000 clones, with approximately 86% observed a single time. The ten largest clones add up to 3.5% to 4.5% of the sample. The specimen was peripheral blood. All receptors derive from a man in his forties with acute or convalescent COVID-19.

This clone was observed a single time. This rearrangement joins TRBV20-1 to TRBJ1-1; D not certain. Trimming removed 0 bases from V and 10 bases from J, with 9 bases in between. Per germline, CDR1 DFQATT and CDR2 SNEGSKA (reference sequence). The CDR3 loop spans 11 amino acids. CDR3 nucleotide sequence: TGCAGTGCTAGAGATAACGGCGGAGCTTTCTTT. Protein sequence: CSARDNGGAFF.

The J gene is TRBJ2-2, the V gene TRBV5-1, with TRBD1 identical over 7 bases. Per germline, CDR1 SGHRS and CDR2 YFSETQ. The CDR3 totals 13 residues. Trimming cost V 8 bases and J 2 bases; bases outside gene matches: 3. The CDR3 here is CASRDSNTGELFF. CDR3 DNA sequence: TGCGCCAGTCGGGACAGCAACACCGGGGAGCTGTTTTTT.

The rearrangement uses TRBV24-1 and TRBJ2-1, with TRBD2 identical over 7 bases. The CDR3 covers 16 residues. Germline CDR1 is KGHDR and CDR2 is SFDVKD. The junction had 9 bases not matched to a gene; V was cut back by 5 bases and J by 3 bases. The DNA of the CDR3 is TGTGCCACCAGTGCCACGACCGGGACTAACTACAATGAGCAGTTCTTC. It translates to CATSATTGTNYNEQFF.

The chain recombines TRBV10-2 with TRBJ1-5, with a tentative D call TRBD1 (6 bases). Germline V gives CDR1 WSHSY, CDR2 SAAADI. V lost 5 bases and J lost 1, with 12 bases in between. This CDR3 region has 15 residues. Written as DNA, the CDR3 is TGCGCCAGCAGTTCACAGGGTGGGAGCAATCAGCCCCAGCATTTT. It is translated as CASSSQGGSNQPQHF.

The chain recombines TRBV6-5 with TRBJ1-5; TRBD1 matches 7 bases. The germline V gene encodes CDR1 MNHEY and CDR2 SVGAGI. This CDR3 is built from 14 residues. Germline trimming cut 8 bases from V and 4 bases from J; bases unmatched to any gene: 8. In DNA, the CDR3 is TGTGCCAGCTCCATCCGGGACAGAAATCAGCCCCAGCATTTT. Its translation: CASSIRDRNQPQHF.

This chain joins TRBV5-1 and TRBJ2-3, with D possibly TRBD1 on 5 matching bases. This CDR3 comprises 15 residues. Trimming shortened V by 4 bases and J by 6 bases, and 18 bases separated the two germline ends. Per the germline V gene, CDR1 is SGHRS and CDR2 is YFSETQ. This chain's CDR3 is CASSTRTRGVDTQYF. The DNA of the CDR3 is TGCGCCAGCAGCACAAGGACACGTGGGGTGGATACGCAGTATTTT.

The CDR3 region is CASSLLQGINQPQHF. The CDR3 DNA sequence: TGTGCCAGCAGCTTATTACAGGGGATCAATCAGCCCCAGCATTTT. The chain joins TRBV7-8 to TRBJ1-5; TRBD1 matches 7 bases. From germline, CDR1 is SGHVS and CDR2 FQNEAQ. J lost 3 bases, V lost 2 bases, and 4 bases had no gene match. The CDR3 consists of 15 residues.

The table lists this clone with a count of one. The CDR3 DNA sequence: TGTGCCAGCAGCTTAGGTTCCGGCAGGACAGGATCACCCCTCCACTTT. This translates into CASSLGSGRTGSPLHF. The chain links TRBV7-2 to TRBJ1-6, with 7 bases identical to TRBD1. This CDR3 region has 16 residues. Trimming at V came to 1 base and at J to 10 bases, leaving 10 bases not matched to a gene. Germline CDR1 SGHTA, CDR2 FQGNSA.

The chain combines TRBV27 with TRBJ1-3; D perhaps matches TRBD1 (5 bases). There are 15 residues in the CDR3. The germline V and J ends were trimmed by 4 bases and 3 bases, with 13 bases remaining between them. Germline V gene sequence: CDR1 MNHEY, CDR2 SMNVEV (reference sequence). CDR3 region: CASSSNQGLGNTIYF. CDR3 in DNA: TGTGCCAGCAGTTCAAACCAGGGACTTGGAAACACCATATATTTT.

V and J are TRBV21-1 and TRBJ2-1; the table gives TRBD1 as D, unverified against the DNA. TRBV21-1 is tagged as a pseudogene. The CDR3 extends over 18 amino acids. CDR3 in amino acids: CASSKTVLTGGLDNEQFF. CDR3 nucleotides: TGTGCCAGCAGCAAAACCGTCTTGACAGGGGGCTTGGACAATGAGCAGTTCTTC.